Listed here are 15 T cell receptor beta chains from one sample, sequenced in a study of T cells in Graves' hyperthyroidism and ophthalmopathy. Amplification targeted TCR beta CDR3 regions from RNA transcripts. In the first-round RT-PCR of the TCR CDR3, the HTBI primer set was used. One entry per CDR3 protein results from TCRdb running MiXCR on the multiplex PCR reads. The data show about 640,000 distinct CDR3 sequences, roughly 14% seen once. The sequenced sample consisted of blood. Source of these receptors: a woman between 45 and 65 years old with Graves' ophthalmopathy.

Only a few counts were recorded for this clonotype. This sequence joins TRBV13 and TRBJ2-7; TRBD2 matches 13 bases. This CDR3 spans 14 amino acids. Germline V gene lookup returns CDR1 PRHDT and CDR2 FYEKMQ (reference sequence). With V trimmed by 5 bases and J by 5 bases, 3 bases remained unmatched. The CDR3 spells CASSRGTSGNEQYF. CDR3 DNA: TGTGCCAGCAGCCGCGGGACTAGCGGGAACGAGCAGTACTTC. Using reference TRBV13 and TRBJ2-7 for the parts outside the CDR3, the full variable domain is AAGVIQSPRHLIKEKRETATLKCYPIPRHDTVYWYQQGPGQDPQFLISFYEKMQSDKGSIPDRFSAQQFSDYHSELNMSSLELGDSALYFCASSRGTSGNEQYFGPGTRLTVT.

In this sample, this clonotype turned up a few times. This rearrangement joins TRBV6-1 to TRBJ1-5; D unclear. Germline lookup yields CDR1 MNHNS and CDR2 SASEGT. The CDR3 covers 13 residues. Deletions cut 1 base from V and 6 bases from J, with 7 bases between. The CDR3 is CASSEGGFQPQHF. Here the CDR3 DNA reads TGTGCCAGCAGTGAAGGAGGATTTCAGCCCCAGCATTTT.

This chain uses TRBV5-1 with TRBJ2-1, with 16 bases aligning to TRBD2. J gave up 9 bases and V 4 bases, and 7 bases lay outside the gene matches. Germline CDR1 SGHRS, CDR2 YFSETQ. The CDR3 is 16 residues long. CDR3 loop: CASSLMGLAGGSEQFF. The CDR3 region has the DNA TGCGCCAGCAGCCTAATGGGACTAGCGGGAGGGAGTGAGCAGTTCTTC.

There are many counts of this clonotype. The chain recombines TRBV28 with TRBJ1-5; D gene uncertain. This CDR3 is built from 13 residues. The germline gives CDR1 MDHEN, CDR2 SYDVKM. V was shortened by 9 bases and J by 4 bases, with 13 bases between the two germline ends. The CDR3 DNA reads TGTGCCAGTGCAGGCCATCTTAATCAGCCCCAGCATTTT. Its translation is CASAGHLNQPQHF.

The table lists this clonotype with a few counts. This chain uses TRBV29-1 with TRBJ2-1, with D hard to call. Trimming stripped 7 bases from V and 6 bases from J, with 7 bases between. CDR1 and CDR2 (germline): SQVTM, ANQGSEA. The CDR3 totals 10 residues. The chain's CDR3 is CSDLSNEQFF. DNA of the CDR3: TGCAGCGATCTGAGCAATGAGCAGTTCTTC.

The chain is built from TRBV10-2 and TRBJ2-7; D gene unclear. The CDR3 runs 14 residues. The ends were cut back, 4 bases at V and 0 bases at J, with 10 bases in the middle. Per germline, CDR1 WSHSY and CDR2 SAAADI. The CDR3 loop reads CASSVGTISYEQYF. The DNA of the CDR3 is TGCGCCAGCAGTGTAGGTACCATCTCCTACGAGCAGTACTTC.

Concerning this clonotype: A clone one base away is much larger, so this may be a read error. The genes are TRBV24-1 and TRBJ2-3; TRBD2 might be the D (7 bases). Germline V gene lookup returns CDR1 KGHDR and CDR2 SFDVKD. This CDR3 contains 14 residues. The CDR3 coding sequence is TGTGCCACCAGTGATCGGGGGGCCTCAGATACGCGGTATTTT. This translates into CATSDRGASDTRYF.

This clonotype was counted at least ten times. V usage is TRBV20-1 and J usage is TRBJ2-2; no clear D. Germline CDR1 is DFQATT and CDR2 is SNEGSKA (reference sequence). The CDR3 runs 16 residues. Deletions cut 3 bases from V and 2 bases from J, with 16 bases between. For the CDR3, the DNA is TGCAGTGCTAGTGGTCACAGCACCATCAACACCGGGGAGCTGTTTTTT. Translation: CSASGHSTINTGELFF.

The rearrangement uses TRBV19 and TRBJ2-2, with D perhaps matching TRBD1 (5 bases). Germline CDR1 and CDR2: LNHDA and SQIVND (reference sequence). Trimming pared 1 base from V and 3 bases from J, leaving 9 bases between. The CDR3 spans 15 residues. This CDR3 reads CASSIGGSYTGELFF. CDR3 DNA sequence: TGTGCCAGTAGTATAGGGGGCAGCTACACCGGGGAGCTGTTTTTT.

This clonotype was seen ten or more times. The chain uses TRBV7-8 and TRBJ1-5; D gene ambiguous. There are 17 residues in the CDR3. Trimming left V 0 bases short and J 0 bases short, with 12 bases between. Germline-derived CDR1 and CDR2 are SGHVS and FQNEAQ. The CDR3 region is CASSLAATSNSNQPQHF. CDR3 coding DNA: TGTGCCAGCAGCTTAGCCGCGACATCAAATAGCAATCAGCCCCAGCATTTT.

This clonotype came up many times. The chain is built from TRBV20-1 and TRBJ1-5, with a weak D call TRBD1 (6 bases). The CDR3 has 14 residues. Germline assignment: CDR1 DFQATT and CDR2 SNEGSKA (reference sequence). Trimming left V 4 bases short and J 1 base short, with 11 bases between. In DNA form, the CDR3 reads TGCAGTGCTATAACAGGGTGGAGCAATCAGCCCCAGCATTTT. It encodes CSAITGWSNQPQHF.

This clonotype has a count of ten or more. The V call is TRBV2, the J call TRBJ2-5, with a possible D match to TRBD1 (7 bases). V lost 5 bases to trimming and J lost 4 bases, with 11 bases between them. The germline V gene encodes CDR1 SNHLY and CDR2 FYNNEI. CDR3 size: 13 residues. The CDR3 DNA reads TGTGCCAGCAGTATGGAGGGGGCAGAGACCCAGTACTTC. As protein: CASSMEGAETQYF.

This clonotype was observed at least ten times. The chain has TRBV12-3 or TRBV12-4 and TRBJ2-7; perhaps TRBD1 as D (5 bases). The CDR3 runs to 13 residues. The V end lost 6 bases, the J end lost 4 bases, and 13 bases lay between the germline ends. CDR3 nucleotide sequence: TGTGCCAGCAGAGTCGGACACCTATACGAGCAGTACTTC. It is translated as CASRVGHLYEQYF.

This clonotype occurred many times. The chain uses TRBV5-1 and TRBJ1-1; D gene uncertain. The V end was cut by 4 bases, the J end by 3 bases, with 10 bases between. The CDR3 has 13 amino acids. CDR1 and CDR2 from the germline V gene are SGHRS and YFSETQ. CDR3 in DNA: TGCGCCAGCAGCCAGCAAAGGGACACTGAAGCTTTCTTT. This codes for CASSQQRDTEAFF.

The rearrangement uses TRBV12-3 or TRBV12-4 and TRBJ1-4, with D uncertain. Trimming stripped 2 bases from V and 4 bases from J, with 11 bases between. CDR3 length: 15 amino acids. The CDR3 coding sequence is TGTGCCAGCAGTTTAAGACCGCTCCTTAATGAAAAACTGTTTTTT. Amino acid sequence: CASSLRPLLNEKLFF.